A selection of T cell receptor beta chains follows, all from one sample in a study of cytomegalovirus exposure and HLA in healthy donors. Sequenced by immunoSEQ multiplex PCR; TCRdb stores in-frame clones only, minus some. The sample consists of about 330,000 clones, around 86% of them appearing once. The sequencing sample was made of PBMCs. These receptors all come from a woman between 18 and 29 years old in good health and CMV-seronegative. Both conserved end residues are trimmed from each CDR3. Part of the rows lack a size; the others show once, few, many or a class for expanded clones.

cdr3_aa	v_call	clone_size	j_call
ASSPGQMTTNEKLF	TRBV11-1	.	TRBJ1-4
ASSLGASGSGEQF	TRBV5-1	.	TRBJ2-1
ASSETLLDTDTQY	TRBV6-6	.	TRBJ2-3
ASSLIGVRETQY	TRBV5-6	.	TRBJ2-5
ASSYSTGGAVDEQY	TRBV6-5	.	TRBJ2-7
ASSPGTSGNEQF	TRBV5-1	once	TRBJ2-1
ASSLAPDSEETQY	TRBV7-9	.	TRBJ2-5
ASSPRRGHRDSDTQY	TRBV11-2	.	TRBJ2-3
ASSLAQGLFYNEQF	TRBV5-6	.	TRBJ2-1
ASSPREDSYNEQF	TRBV18	.	TRBJ2-1
ASSSLAGVQETQY	TRBV5-1	.	TRBJ2-5
ASSPTGDYGYT	TRBV27	few	TRBJ1-2
ASRPSGNRESYEQY	TRBV5-1	.	TRBJ2-7
AWSVQGRSGYT	TRBV30	few	TRBJ1-2
ASTTFVGQGIEAF	TRBV4-3	.	TRBJ1-1
ASSRQGTGEQY	TRBV6-9	.	TRBJ2-7
ASSYRGETQY	TRBV27	once	TRBJ2-5
ASSQEPWTPSNYGYT	TRBV14	.	TRBJ1-2
ASSPRDSGYEQY	TRBV18	.	TRBJ2-7
ASSSGLAGGYEQY	TRBV7-3	.	TRBJ2-7
STDRGSPDTQY	TRBV29-1	.	TRBJ2-3
ASKEGASTGELF	TRBV5-1	.	TRBJ2-2
ASGQTGTSGSDEQY	TRBV27	.	TRBJ2-7
ASSQDFDFFYGYT	TRBV4-3	once	TRBJ1-2
ASSPQGAGWNTGELF	TRBV27	once	TRBJ2-2
ASSPSGADTQY	TRBV27	.	TRBJ2-3
ASSHGSGQGVLAGETQY	TRBV9	.	TRBJ2-5
ASSQTPGYRSPSYEQY	TRBV13	.	TRBJ2-7
ASSLTGSSTDTQY	TRBV7-9	.	TRBJ2-3
ASSSDQDRGRSQPQH	TRBV27	few	TRBJ1-5
ASSRTSDFNTQY	TRBV5-1	once	TRBJ2-3
ASSRDRTSTDTQY	TRBV7-3	.	TRBJ2-3
ASSQEAGGRGQPQH	TRBV4-3	.	TRBJ1-5
ATGQDLSYEQY	TRBV2	once	TRBJ2-7
ASSLGDSLGEQY	TRBV5-4	.	TRBJ2-7
AWSVLGGGQETQY	TRBV30	.	TRBJ2-5
ASSYSLGGIYEQY	TRBV6-5	.	TRBJ2-7
ASSLTLPGQGLNEQF	TRBV5-1	.	TRBJ2-1
ASRLGTGDPGTDTQY	TRBV2	many	TRBJ2-3
ASSGTIMNTEAF	TRBV6-1	few	TRBJ1-1